The clone carrying this T cell receptor beta chain has more than one count but fewer than ten. No antigen is known for it. It was through 5'RACE template switching that TCR cDNA was made, with a universal primer site and UMIs added. MiXCR, applied by TCRdb to the 5' RACE reads, yields one record per CDR3 protein. The sample lists 300,000 or so distinct CDR3 sequences, around 10% occurring once. These data belong to a study of T cells after yellow fever vaccination. After removal of 3 bases from V and 2 bases from J, the junction contained 7 bases not matched to a gene. This CDR3 comprises 15 residues. Germline CDR1 is DFQATT and CDR2 is SNEGSKA (reference sequence). Study-wide findings and caveats: Primary-vaccination clones mostly resurfaced post-booster (96% CD4, around 88% CD8). Contamination of FACS-sorted repertoires by abundant clonotypes from the bulk population could occur. The CD4 and CD8 compartments had a small share of their clonotypes in common.

The V and J genes are TRBV20-1 and TRBJ2-7, with TRBD1 identical over 10 bases. The sample here was CD4+ T cells sorted from PBMCs, taken 5 days after the yellow fever booster vaccination. The receptor comes from a man aged 18 to 30 who received the YFV17D yellow fever vaccine. The CDR3 region has the DNA TGCAGTGCTAGGCCACAGGGACAGGGGACCTACGAGCAGTACTTC. Protein sequence: CSARPQGQGTYEQYF.